The 17 T cell receptor beta chains reported below all come from one sample, sequenced in a study of shared clonotypes between healthy human individuals. Only in-frame clones appear in the TCRdb table, and some are missing; sequencing was by immunoSEQ multiplex PCR. This table holds around 2.5 million clones, under 95% found once. The sample consisted of naive CD4+ T cells from PBMCs. The subset was: CD45RA+ positively selected. Receptor source: a man aged 18 to 30 in good health. Some clones in this sample may be carry-over from other donors' samples.

Details on this clone: In the same sample, other DNA sequences code for this CDR3. The chain joins TRBV5-1 to TRBJ2-3, with D possibly being TRBD1 (6 bases). Per the germline V gene, CDR1 is SGHRS and CDR2 is YFSETQ. The V and J ends lost 2 bases and 1 base respectively, with 11 bases between them. This CDR3 contains 15 residues. The CDR3, as DNA: TGCGCCAGCAGCTTCGGTGCAGGGGGCACAGATACGCAGTATTTT. It specifies CASSFGAGGTDTQYF. Complete variable domain (other parts from reference TRBV5-1 and TRBJ2-3): KAGVTQTPRYLIKTRGQQVTLSCSPISGHRSVSWYQQTPGQGLQFLFEYFSETQRNKGNFPGRFSGRQFSNSRSEMNVSTLELGDSALYLCASSFGAGGTDTQYFGPGTRLTVL.

The gene calls are TRBV2 and TRBJ1-2; 7 bases agree with TRBD1. The germline V gene has CDR1 SNHLY and CDR2 FYNNEI. This CDR3 comprises 13 residues. J was trimmed by 7 bases and V by 3 bases; bases with no gene match: 5. The CDR3 region has the DNA TGTGCCAGCAGTGATTCAGGGGGAGGTGGCTACACCTTC. Its translation: CASSDSGGGGYTF.

The CDR3 protein is CASSHDRAEQYF. The CDR3, as DNA: TGTGCCAGCAGCCACGACAGAGCCGAGCAGTACTTC. The chain is built from TRBV5-6 and TRBJ2-7; D possibly corresponds to TRBD1 (5 bases). The V and J ends lost 4 bases and 6 bases respectively, with 11 bases between them. This CDR3 is 12 amino acids long. The germline gives CDR1 SGHDT, CDR2 YYEEEE. Supplemented by reference TRBV5-6 and TRBJ2-7, the full variable domain reads DAGVTQSPTHLIKTRGQQVTLRCSPKSGHDTVSWYQQALGQGPQFIFQYYEEEERQRGNFPDRFSGHQFPNYSSELNVNALLLGDSALYLCASSHDRAEQYFGPGTRLTVT.

J is TRBJ1-4 and V is TRBV29-1; D gene unclear. Germline V gene lookup returns CDR1 SQVTM and CDR2 ANQGSEA. The CDR3 spans 13 residues. V lost 5 bases and J lost 6, with 13 bases in between. CDR3 nucleotide sequence: TGCAGCGTTAAACCTGGACCTGATGAAAAACTGTTTTTT. Amino acids: CSVKPGPDEKLFF. Full variable domain (remainder filled in from reference TRBV29-1 and TRBJ1-4): SAVISQKPSRDICQRGTSLTIQCQVDSQVTMMFWYRQQPGQSLTLIATANQGSEATYESGFVIDKFPISRPNLTFSTLTVSNMSPEDSSIYLCSVKPGPDEKLFFGSGTQLSVL.

This clone appeared a single time. The chain couples TRBV6-6 to TRBJ2-1; TRBD2 matches 11 bases. The CDR3 is 16 residues long. The ends lost 5 bases at V and 6 bases at J; junction bases unmatched: 9. Germline CDR1 is MNHNY and CDR2 is SVGAGI (reference sequence). The CDR3 is CASSTQLAGVLNEQFF. In DNA form, the CDR3 reads TGTGCCAGCAGTACTCAACTAGCGGGAGTCCTCAATGAGCAGTTCTTC.

Of note for this clone: Different DNA sequences within this sample yield the same CDR3. CDR3 DNA sequence: TGCGCCAGCAGCAGGCCAGGACAGGGGAACACTGAAGCTTTCTTT. It yields the protein CASSRPGQGNTEAFF. This chain links TRBV5-1 with TRBJ1-1, with 8 bases that match TRBD1. With V trimmed by 4 bases and J by 1 base, 6 bases remained unmatched. The CDR3 is 15 residues long. CDR1 and CDR2 (germline): SGHRS, YFSETQ.

The V gene is TRBV9, the J gene TRBJ1-6; D is uncertain. The CDR3 is 14 amino acids. Deletions cut 0 bases from V and 8 bases from J, with 9 bases between. Germline V CDR1 and CDR2: SGDLS, YYNGEE. The CDR3 reads CASSVDGGYSPLHF. The DNA of the CDR3 is TGTGCCAGCAGCGTAGACGGAGGGTATTCACCCCTCCACTTT.

Details on this clone: Different DNA sequences within this sample yield the same CDR3. CDR3 in DNA: TGTGCCAGCAGCCAGGGACAGTTAAATCAGCCCCAGCATTTT. This encodes CASSQGQLNQPQHF. The chain has TRBV14 and TRBJ1-5, with TRBD1 matching 7 bases. The germline V gene has CDR1 SGHDN and CDR2 FVKESK. J lost 4 bases, V lost 3 bases, and 3 bases had no gene match. The CDR3 loop spans 14 amino acids.

The chain joins TRBV5-1 to TRBJ2-7, with D hard to call. The CDR3 sequence is 15 residues long. Trimming took 3 bases from V and 2 from J, leaving 15 bases between them. Germline V gives CDR1 SGHRS, CDR2 YFSETQ. DNA for the CDR3: TGCGCCAGCAGCTCGCCTGTGGTTGTCCCCTACGAGCAGTACTTC. Its protein product is CASSSPVVVPYEQYF.

Concerning this clone itself: At one of its ends the junction is not consistent with the germline gene, which may arise from a read error. The rearrangement joins TRBV28 to TRBJ1-1; tentatively, D is TRBD1 (5 bases). The CDR3 has 11 amino acids. The germline gives CDR1 MDHEN, CDR2 SYDVKM. The CDR3 here is CASSYQTTGDF. CDR3 bases: TGTGCCAGCAGTTACCAGACTACAGGAGACTTT.

CDR3 nucleotides: TGTGCCAGCAGTTTAGTTAAGGCGACGCCAGATACGCAGTATTTT. As protein: CASSLVKATPDTQYF. This chain uses TRBV28 with TRBJ2-3; no clear D. The CDR3 is made up of 15 amino acids. Germline V lookup: CDR1 MDHEN, CDR2 SYDVKM. Trimming removed 2 bases at V and 4 bases at J, with 13 bases between.

The V gene is TRBV28, the J gene TRBJ1-3, with D tentatively TRBD1 (5 bases). Germline V gene lookup returns CDR1 MDHEN and CDR2 SYDVKM. The V gene lost 6 bases and the J gene lost 3 bases, with 15 bases spanning the gap. CDR3 size: 15 residues. In nucleotides, the CDR3 is TGTGCCAGCAGCCCGGGGGGGGAGGGTGGAAACACCATATATTTT. Amino acid sequence: CASSPGGEGGNTIYF. Drawing the rest from reference TRBV28 and TRBJ1-3, the complete variable domain is DVKVTQSSRYLVKRTGEKVFLECVQDMDHENMFWYRQDPGLGLRLIYFSYDVKMKEKGDIPEGYSVSREKKERFSLILESASTNQTSMYLCASSPGGEGGNTIYFGEGSWLTVV.

The J gene is TRBJ1-4, the V gene TRBV5-1; D not certain. This CDR3 is built from 16 residues. V lost 4 bases to trimming and J lost 7 bases, with 20 bases between them. Germline V gene lookup returns CDR1 SGHRS and CDR2 YFSETQ. DNA for the CDR3: TGCGCCAGCAGCCTCGAACGACCAGGACTGAGTGAAAAACTGTTTTTT. Residues: CASSLERPGLSEKLFF.

The V gene is TRBV25-1, the J gene TRBJ2-7; 9 nucleotides align to TRBD1. The germline gives CDR1 MGHDK, CDR2 SYGVNS. Trimming at V came to 6 bases and at J to 6 bases, leaving 12 bases not matched to a gene. The CDR3 loop spans 15 amino acids. The CDR3 protein is CASSGFRDRASEQYF. In DNA, the CDR3 is TGTGCCAGCAGCGGATTCCGGGACAGGGCCTCCGAGCAGTACTTC.

This clone came up once. The same CDR3 can be traced to other DNA sequences in this sample. The chain combines TRBV2 with TRBJ2-2; no firm D call. Germline V gene lookup returns CDR1 SNHLY and CDR2 FYNNEI. V lost 3 bases and J 5 bases, leaving 7 bases between the germline ends. The CDR3 length is 13 residues. The chain's CDR3 is CASSEVGTGELFF. The CDR3 coding sequence is TGTGCCAGCAGTGAGGTCGGGACCGGGGAGCTGTTTTTT.

The chain carries TRBV16 and TRBJ1-5; 8 nucleotides line up with TRBD1. CDR1 is KGHSY, CDR2 FQNENV, per germline. With V trimmed by 2 bases and J by 6 bases, 12 bases remained unmatched. This CDR3 comprises 17 residues. Here the CDR3 DNA reads TGTGCCAGCAGCCAAACGGGACAGGTCCCGCTTAGTCAGCCCCAGCATTTT. Amino acid sequence: CASSQTGQVPLSQPQHF.

The chain is built from TRBV11-2 and TRBJ2-7, with 8 nucleotides matching TRBD1. The germline gives CDR1 SGHAT, CDR2 FQNNGV. The J segment lost 2 bases and the V segment lost 4 bases, leaving 4 bases of the junction unmatched. The CDR3 has 14 amino acids. Written as DNA, the CDR3 is TGTGCCAGCAGCTCGACAGGGGTCCCCTACGAGCAGTACTTC. Encoded protein: CASSSTGVPYEQYF.